Below, 25 T cell receptor beta chains from the same sample are listed, as sequenced in a study of blood T cell repertoires in COVID-19. The repertoire was sequenced with immunoSEQ multiplex PCR; TCRdb's copy has only in-frame clones and lacks some. The top ten hold 12% to 15% of the sample, which has tens of thousands of clones, over 75% seen once. What was sequenced was peripheral blood. The source is a human donor in a cohort sampled during active COVID-19.

The chain combines TRBV10-3 with TRBJ2-3; possibly TRBD2 for D (5 bases). V was shortened by 0 bases and J by 0 bases, with 7 bases between the two germline ends. The CDR3 has 15 residues. Per the germline V gene, CDR1 is ENHRY and CDR2 is SYGVKD. DNA of the CDR3: TGTGCCATCAGTGAGTCTGAGGGAAGCACAGATACGCAGTATTTT. Amino acids: CAISESEGSTDTQYF.

This rearrangement joins TRBV6-2 or TRBV6-3 to TRBJ2-7, with 8 positions matching TRBD1. The V gene's germline CDR1 is MNHEY and CDR2 SVGEGT. The trim removed 6 bases at V and 6 bases at J, leaving 16 bases unmatched. The CDR3 totals 16 residues. CDR3 nucleotides: TGTGCCAGCAGCCGCCGGGGACAGGTTTCGGGCGGCGAGCAGTACTTC. Translation gives CASSRRGQVSGGEQYF.

This clone was counted between two and nine times. The chain carries TRBV4-1 and TRBJ1-6; tentative D call: TRBD1 (6 bases). Trimming cost V 2 bases and J 8 bases, with 16 bases left between them. This CDR3 comprises 16 residues. Germline assignment: CDR1 MGHRA and CDR2 YSYEKL. The CDR3 region has the DNA TGCGCCAGCAGCCAATCCTTAGAGGGGGGGTATTCACCCCTCCACTTT. Its translation: CASSQSLEGGYSPLHF.

This clone has a single count. Other DNA sequences in the same sample also yield this CDR3. The rearrangement uses TRBV2 and TRBJ1-4; D remains unclear. The CDR3 loop spans 11 amino acids. CDR1 SNHLY and CDR2 FYNNEI come from the germline V gene. Between the trimmed V and J ends, which lost 6 bases and 8 bases, there was a span of 7 bases. The DNA of the CDR3 is TGTGCCAGCAGGGGCAACGAAAAACTGTTTTTT. The encoded protein is CASRGNEKLFF.

The chain recombines TRBV27 with TRBJ2-7; TRBD1 might be the D (7 bases). Trimming stripped 7 bases from V and 4 bases from J, with 14 bases between. There are 13 residues in the CDR3. Germline-derived CDR1 and CDR2 are MNHEY and SMNVEV (reference sequence). The CDR3 region has the DNA TGTGCCAGCATGATCCAGGGGGGTTACGAGCAGTACTTC. Its translation: CASMIQGGYEQYF.

V gene TRBV27 combines with J gene TRBJ2-1, with TRBD2 identical over 9 bases. The germline gives CDR1 MNHEY, CDR2 SMNVEV (reference sequence). This CDR3 is 15 amino acids long. V shed 3 bases, J shed 8 bases, and the junction held 8 bases outside the gene matches. The CDR3 protein is CASSFRLAAFDEQFF. DNA for the CDR3: TGTGCCAGCAGTTTCCGACTAGCGGCCTTCGATGAGCAGTTCTTC.

In its sample, this clone was seen a few times. The CDR3 DNA follows: TGTGCCAGCAGCGTGGGGGGTACTGGAAACACCATATATTTT. Translated, it gives CASSVGGTGNTIYF. The J gene is TRBJ1-3, the V gene TRBV9; TRBD1 is a possible D gene (5 bases). Germline V gives CDR1 SGDLS, CDR2 YYNGEE. Trimming shortened V by 2 bases and J by 2 bases, and 8 bases separated the two germline ends. The CDR3 runs 14 residues. Together with reference TRBV9 and TRBJ1-3, the CDR3 gives the full variable domain: DSGVTQTPKHLITATGQRVTLRCSPRSGDLSVYWYQQSLDQGLQFLIQYYNGEERAKGNILERFSAQQFPDLHSELNLSSLELGDSALYFCASSVGGTGNTIYFGEGSWLTVV.

The chain combines TRBV12-5 with TRBJ1-2; the match to TRBD1 covers 7 bases. V shed 3 bases and J 0 bases; nucleotides not matched to a gene: 4. This CDR3 comprises 15 residues. The germline gives CDR1 LGHNT, CDR2 FRNRAP. As DNA, the CDR3 is TGTGCTAGTGGTTTCTTCAGGGGGACTAACTATGGCTACACCTTC. It codes for CASGFFRGTNYGYTF.

The J gene is TRBJ2-1, the V gene TRBV4-1; 8 nucleotides align to TRBD1. With 0 bases clipped from V and 9 bases from J, the junction kept 13 bases outside the gene matches. Germline values: CDR1 MGHRA, CDR2 YSYEKL. The CDR3 totals 17 residues. Here the CDR3 reads CASSQDGSGGQEGEQFF. The DNA of the CDR3 is TGCGCCAGCAGCCAAGACGGGTCTGGGGGACAGGAAGGTGAGCAGTTCTTC.

The chain combines TRBV11-3 with TRBJ2-5, with 8 nucleotides matching TRBD2. Trimming took 0 bases from V and 4 from J; bases not matched to a gene: 4. This CDR3 is 15 amino acids long. The germline CDR1 and CDR2 sequences are SGHNT and YENEEA. In nucleotides, the CDR3 is TGTGCCAGCAGCTTAGACGGGAGGGCCGGAGAGACCCAGTACTTC. As protein: CASSLDGRAGETQYF.

V is TRBV2 and J is TRBJ2-1; 15 bases align to TRBD2. V lost 8 bases, J lost 8 bases, and 1 base stayed unmatched. The CDR3 has 13 residues. CDR1 is SNHLY, CDR2 FYNNEI, per germline. The CDR3 coding sequence is TGTGCCAGCGGGACTAGCGGGGGGTATGAGCAGTTCTTC. Amino acid sequence: CASGTSGGYEQFF.

The chain carries TRBV5-8 and TRBJ2-7, with D unresolved. Trimming stripped 4 bases from V and 12 bases from J, with 20 bases between. The CDR3 runs to 13 residues. Germline CDR1 reads SGHTS; CDR2 reads YDEGEE. Here the CDR3 DNA reads TGTGCCAGCAGCCCCCCCCGCAGGCCCCAGTGGTACTTC. Its translation: CASSPPRRPQWYF.

V usage is TRBV5-6 and J usage is TRBJ2-1; 7 positions match TRBD2. This CDR3 has 16 amino acids. V lost 4 bases and J lost 2; bases outside the gene matches: 9. CDR1 and CDR2 from the germline V gene are SGHDT and YYEEEE. Here the CDR3 DNA reads TGTGCCAGCAGCACCCCCCTAGCGGAGACCTACAATGAGCAGTTCTTC. Encoded protein: CASSTPLAETYNEQFF.

The V gene is TRBV28, the J gene TRBJ1-2; 10 bases are shared with TRBD1. The germline gives CDR1 MDHEN, CDR2 SYDVKM. V lost 2 bases, J lost 7 bases, and 7 bases stayed unmatched. CDR3 length: 15 amino acids. The CDR3 DNA sequence: TGTGCCAGCAGTTTAGGGAGACAGGGGGCGCGTGGCTACACCTTC. Encoded protein: CASSLGRQGARGYTF.

V and J are TRBV6-5 and TRBJ1-2; TRBD1 agrees at 9 bases. The CDR3 extends over 12 amino acids. The germline CDR1 and CDR2 sequences are MNHEY and SVGAGI. Unmatched junction bases numbered 6, after V lost 5 bases and J lost 11 bases. CDR3 nucleotides: TGTGCCAGCAGTACCCGGGACAGGGTGTACACCTTC. The encoded protein is CASSTRDRVYTF.

V gene TRBV9 combines with J gene TRBJ1-6; a weak D match, TRBD1 (6 bases). Trimming shortened V by 4 bases and J by 5 bases, and 16 bases separated the two germline ends. Germline V gene lookup returns CDR1 SGDLS and CDR2 YYNGEE. The CDR3 runs to 16 residues. For the CDR3, the DNA is TGTGCCAGCAGCCCTGTTGGTGGACAGAATAATTCACCCCTCCACTTT. It translates to CASSPVGGQNNSPLHF.

The chain has TRBV6-4 and TRBJ2-3; tentatively, D is TRBD1 (6 bases). CDR1 and CDR2 (germline): MRHNA, SNTAGT. This CDR3 contains 15 residues. Trimming removed 9 bases at V and 1 base at J, with 17 bases between. The CDR3 spells CARGGAGKGTDTQYF. In DNA, the CDR3 is TGTGCCAGAGGGGGTGCAGGGAAGGGCACAGATACGCAGTATTTT.

The chain carries TRBV4-2 and TRBJ1-6; 7 nucleotides line up with TRBD1. V trimming: 1 base; J trimming: 7 bases; junction bases outside the gene matches: 7. The germline gives CDR1 LGHNA, CDR2 YNFKEQ. The CDR3 length is 16 residues. This CDR3 reads CASSQATGQPNSPLHF. The CDR3 region has the DNA TGTGCCAGCAGCCAAGCAACGGGACAGCCAAATTCACCCCTCCACTTT.

The chain uses TRBV18 and TRBJ2-1, with 8 bases that match TRBD2. Germline-derived CDR1 and CDR2 are KGHSH and LQKENI. The V and J ends lost 3 bases and 4 bases, in that order; junction bases with no gene match: 5. This CDR3 has 15 residues. CDR3 nucleotide sequence: TGTGCCAGCTCACCCGGGGGGGCCAAATACAATGAGCAGTTCTTC. Protein product: CASSPGGAKYNEQFF.

The gene calls are TRBV30 and TRBJ1-5, with D perhaps TRBD1 (6 bases). With 1 base removed from V and 7 bases from J, the gap between germline ends came to 11 bases. This CDR3 has 13 amino acids. Germline CDR1 and CDR2: GTSNPN and SVGIG (reference sequence). The CDR3 protein is CAWSGTVNQPQHF. DNA for the CDR3: TGTGCCTGGAGTGGGACAGTAAACCAGCCCCAGCATTTT.

This chain links TRBV10-3 with TRBJ1-1, with a possible D match to TRBD1 (5 bases). CDR3 size: 15 residues. Trimming removed 3 bases from V and 3 bases from J, with 14 bases in between. CDR1 is ENHRY and CDR2 is SYGVKD in the germline V gene. In nucleotides, the CDR3 is TGTGCCATCAGTGATTCCTGGGGCACGGACACTGAAGCTTTCTTT. It is translated as CAISDSWGTDTEAFF.

The V gene is TRBV27, the J gene TRBJ2-7, with 7 nucleotides matching TRBD2. Unmatched junction bases numbered 7, after V lost 2 bases and J lost 3 bases. The CDR3 is 15 amino acids. CDR1 is MNHEY and CDR2 is SMNVEV in the germline V gene (reference sequence). CDR3 residues: CASSLVGEGHYEQYF. Written as DNA, the CDR3 is TGTGCCAGCAGTTTAGTCGGGGAGGGTCACTACGAGCAGTACTTC.

The rearrangement uses TRBV7-2 and TRBJ2-3; perhaps TRBD2 as D (6 bases). The CDR3 loop spans 15 amino acids. Germline values: CDR1 SGHTA, CDR2 FQGNSA. Trimming left V 2 bases short and J 2 bases short, with 11 bases between. The CDR3 DNA is TGTGCCAGCAGCTTAAGCGGGCTGTCCACAGATACGCAGTATTTT. This codes for CASSLSGLSTDTQYF.

The chain recombines TRBV5-1 with TRBJ1-1; 8 nucleotides line up with TRBD1. The CDR3 is made up of 15 amino acids. V dropped 2 bases and J dropped 1; count of bases not matched to a gene: 4. Germline lookup yields CDR1 SGHRS and CDR2 YFSETQ. The CDR3 nucleotides are TGCGCCAGCAGCTTTCAGGGGGCGGAGAACACTGAAGCTTTCTTT. This encodes CASSFQGAENTEAFF.

The rearrangement uses TRBV10-3 and TRBJ2-1; 8 bases are a match to TRBD2. CDR3 length: 17 residues. Trimming took 2 bases from V and 0 from J; bases not matched to a gene: 6. CDR1 is ENHRY, CDR2 SYGVKD, per germline. The CDR3 DNA reads TGTGCCATCAGTGAGGCGGGGGGTACTAGCTCCTACAATGAGCAGTTCTTC. This codes for CAISEAGGTSSYNEQFF.